This note documents a single T cell receptor (beta chain) sequence. Antigen: not known. This record belongs to a study of T cells expressing NK-cell markers. The wider study: The authors derived TCR beta repertoires from sorted CD3+CD56+NKG2C+, CD3+CD56+NKG2C- and CD3+CD56-NKG2C+ T cells. General observations from the study: A few of the donors also had these clonotypes leading their CD3+CD56-NKG2C+ fraction.

TCRdb derives one entry per CDR3 protein from the 5' RACE reads, leaving out DNA. This listing includes about 550,000 distinct CDR3 sequences. Germline values: CDR1 PRHDT, CDR2 FYEKMQ (reference sequence). The CDR3 runs 14 residues. Source material: blood T cells: a sorted CD56 or NKG2C T cell subset, CD4+ or CD8+ T cells, or bulk PBMC T cells (not recorded which). The genes are TRBV13 and TRBJ1-1; the TCRdb call, TRBD1, lacks DNA for checking. The receptor was isolated from a man younger than 35 in good health. The CDR3 here is CASSLGTSGPEAFF.